The rows below give T cell receptor beta chains drawn from one sample of a study of blood T cells in healthy people across ages. TCRdb re-called the 5' RACE reads with MiXCR, one entry per CDR3 protein. The sample yields around 990,000 distinct CDR3 sequences, 35% to 40% seen once. The material sequenced was blood. Every receptor here comes from a man younger than 35 in good health. Each CDR3 is given with its conserved first and last residue. The D gene is left open where the match is weak. For some rows the clone size is stated as once, few or many, or as a class when expanded; others skip it.

v_call: TRBV2
j_call: TRBJ1-4
clone_size: many
d_call: .
cdr3_aa: CASRGEKLFF

v_call: TRBV11-1
j_call: TRBJ1-6
clone_size: .
d_call: .
cdr3_aa: CASSNLAQQSSPLHF

v_call: TRBV7-2
j_call: TRBJ2-3
clone_size: .
d_call: TRBD2
cdr3_aa: CASSLGGGAEADTQYF

v_call: TRBV21-1
j_call: TRBJ1-1
clone_size: .
d_call: .
cdr3_aa: CARRGGENTEAFF

v_call: TRBV9
j_call: TRBJ2-3
clone_size: few
d_call: .
cdr3_aa: CASSVVMGGTDTQYF

v_call: TRBV7-6
j_call: TRBJ2-3
clone_size: many
d_call: .
cdr3_aa: CASSLDEDTQYF

v_call: TRBV12-3/TRBV12-4
j_call: TRBJ2-6
clone_size: .
d_call: TRBD1
cdr3_aa: CASSPGTGGANVLTF

v_call: TRBV24-1
j_call: TRBJ2-1
clone_size: .
d_call: .
cdr3_aa: CATSVAGSSEQFF

v_call: TRBV29-1
j_call: TRBJ2-1
clone_size: few
d_call: .
cdr3_aa: CSCTGFVSYNEQFF

v_call: TRBV6-5
j_call: TRBJ2-7
clone_size: .
d_call: TRBD1
cdr3_aa: CASSFSGQGSEQYF

v_call: TRBV5-5
j_call: TRBJ2-1
clone_size: few
d_call: TRBD1
cdr3_aa: CASSRDPGQGYDEQFF

v_call: TRBV10-3
j_call: TRBJ2-7
clone_size: .
d_call: TRBD2
cdr3_aa: CASNGGSSYEQYF

v_call: TRBV7-2
j_call: TRBJ2-1
clone_size: few
d_call: .
cdr3_aa: CASSLILGAGKNEQFF

v_call: TRBV27
j_call: TRBJ1-2
clone_size: many
d_call: .
cdr3_aa: CASSLGLPGTGYTF